The rows below give T cell receptor beta chains drawn from one sample of a study of Graves' ophthalmopathy and Graves' hyperthyroidism. MiXCR, run by TCRdb on the multiplex PCR reads, gives a single entry per CDR3 protein. This repertoire shows about 480,000 distinct CDR3 sequences, around 15% found once; its top ten account for about 10%. Source material: blood. These TCRs come from a woman in her twenties or thirties with Graves' ophthalmopathy. Each CDR3 is given with its conserved first and last residue. A D gene is named only where the DNA matches it firmly. Only some rows state a clone size, as once, few, many or a class for expanded clones.

CDR3 DNA: TGTGCCAGCAGCCGACAGAACACTGAAGCTTTCTTT
CDR3 protein: CASSRQNTEAFF
V gene: TRBV6-5
D gene: -
clone size: many
J gene: TRBJ1-1

CDR3 DNA: TGCGCCAGCAGCCAACCGGGACGGCGAGGCACCATATATTTT
CDR3 protein: CASSQPGRRGTIYF
V gene: TRBV4-1
D gene: -
clone size: few
J gene: TRBJ1-3

CDR3 DNA: TGTGCCAGCAGTTTTGACAGGCTTAAGATCTATGGCTATACCTTC
CDR3 protein: CASSFDRLKIYGYTF
V gene: TRBV12-3/TRBV12-4
D gene: -
clone size: many
J gene: TRBJ1-2

CDR3 DNA: TGTGCCAGCACAGGACTAGCGGGAGAAGGTTACGAGCAGTACTTC
CDR3 protein: CASTGLAGEGYEQYF
V gene: TRBV6-5
D gene: TRBD2
clone size: many
J gene: TRBJ2-7

CDR3 DNA: TGTGCCAGCAGTTACTCGTCGATGGGGGTTAAAAACATTCAGTACTTC
CDR3 protein: CASSYSSMGVKNIQYF
V gene: TRBV6-5
D gene: -
clone size: -
J gene: TRBJ2-4

CDR3 DNA: TGTGCCAGCAGTCCCTCCGGGCACAGGGGTTTGGAAACTGAAGCTTTCTTT
CDR3 protein: CASSPSGHRGLETEAFF
V gene: TRBV27
D gene: TRBD1
clone size: many
J gene: TRBJ1-1

CDR3 DNA: TGTGCCAGCAGCTTTCCGGGACTAGCGGGGGGTTTCAATGAGCAGTTCTTC
CDR3 protein: CASSFPGLAGGFNEQFF
V gene: TRBV7-8
D gene: TRBD2
clone size: -
J gene: TRBJ2-1

CDR3 DNA: TGTGCCACCAGTGACCGCCTCAGGGAAGCCGGGGAGCTGTTTTTT
CDR3 protein: CATSDRLREAGELFF
V gene: TRBV24-1
D gene: -
clone size: many
J gene: TRBJ2-2

CDR3 DNA: TGTGCCAGCTCGACACAGGGCAGTGAGACCCAGTACTTC
CDR3 protein: CASSTQGSETQYF
V gene: TRBV2
D gene: -
clone size: many
J gene: TRBJ2-5

CDR3 DNA: TGTGCCTGGAGTGTACTCGGGGGAGAGACCCAGTACTTC
CDR3 protein: CAWSVLGGETQYF
V gene: TRBV30
D gene: -
clone size: few
J gene: TRBJ2-5

CDR3 DNA: TGTGCCAGCACCCCCGCGGGGGACCCCTACGAGCAGTACTTC
CDR3 protein: CASTPAGDPYEQYF
V gene: TRBV12-3/TRBV12-4
D gene: TRBD2
clone size: many
J gene: TRBJ2-7

CDR3 DNA: TGTGCCAGCAGCTTAGTAGGACAGGGAATCAACGAGCAGTACTTC
CDR3 protein: CASSLVGQGINEQYF
V gene: TRBV7-9
D gene: TRBD1
clone size: many
J gene: TRBJ2-7

CDR3 DNA: TGTGCCAGCAGCGTAGGGGGCGCGGGGGAGCAGTACTTC
CDR3 protein: CASSVGGAGEQYF
V gene: TRBV9
D gene: -
clone size: many
J gene: TRBJ2-7

CDR3 DNA: TGTGCCAGCGAAACCGGGGCGCGGTGGTTTTTGCACACTGAAGCTTTCTTT
CDR3 protein: CASETGARWFLHTEAFF
V gene: TRBV6-1
D gene: -
clone size: many
J gene: TRBJ1-1

CDR3 DNA: TGTGCCACCAGTGATTCCCGTGGGGGAAATCAGCCCCAGCATTTT
CDR3 protein: CATSDSRGGNQPQHF
V gene: TRBV24-1
D gene: -
clone size: many
J gene: TRBJ1-5

CDR3 DNA: TGTGCCAGCAGTAAATCTGCAGCCCAAGAGACCCAGTACTTC
CDR3 protein: CASSKSAAQETQYF
V gene: TRBV6-1
D gene: -
clone size: -
J gene: TRBJ2-5

CDR3 DNA: TGTGCCCCCAGCCCAGCGGGAGTGGCGAACACCGGGGAGCTGTTTTTT
CDR3 protein: CAPSPAGVANTGELFF
V gene: TRBV11-1
D gene: TRBD2
clone size: once
J gene: TRBJ2-2

CDR3 DNA: TGTGCTAGTGGTCCGGGTACGCCGGGCAGGGCCTACAATCAGCCCCAGCATTTT
CDR3 protein: CASGPGTPGRAYNQPQHF
V gene: TRBV12-5
D gene: -
clone size: -
J gene: TRBJ1-5

CDR3 DNA: TGTGCAGCGAGGGGTGAGGGACCTGAAGCTTTCTTT
CDR3 protein: CAARGEGPEAFF
V gene: TRBV24-1
D gene: -
clone size: many
J gene: TRBJ1-1

CDR3 DNA: TGTGCCAGCAGCCGGCGGACACGGATGAATTATGGCTACACCTTC
CDR3 protein: CASSRRTRMNYGYTF
V gene: TRBV13
D gene: -
clone size: few
J gene: TRBJ1-2

CDR3 DNA: TGTGCCAGCAGTGAAGACAGGGGGCGGTACGAGCAGTACTTC
CDR3 protein: CASSEDRGRYEQYF
V gene: TRBV2
D gene: TRBD1
clone size: many
J gene: TRBJ2-7

CDR3 DNA: TGTGCCAGCAGTATAGGGGGGGGAGAGCAGTACTTC
CDR3 protein: CASSIGGGEQYF
V gene: TRBV6-1
D gene: -
clone size: many
J gene: TRBJ2-7

CDR3 DNA: TGCAGTGCTAGAGACAGGGAGATGGGTGCTTTCTTT
CDR3 protein: CSARDREMGAFF
V gene: TRBV20-1
D gene: -
clone size: many
J gene: TRBJ1-1

CDR3 DNA: TGTGCCAGCAGCCACAAAGCCTACGAGCAGTACTTC
CDR3 protein: CASSHKAYEQYF
V gene: TRBV7-9
D gene: -
clone size: many
J gene: TRBJ2-7

CDR3 DNA: TGTGCCAGCAGTGCGCAGACAGGTCCAAGGCCGTACGAGCAGTACTTC
CDR3 protein: CASSAQTGPRPYEQYF
V gene: TRBV2
D gene: -
clone size: many
J gene: TRBJ2-7

CDR3 DNA: TGCGCCAGCAGCGGGGGGGGACAGCGGGACATTCAGTACTTC
CDR3 protein: CASSGGGQRDIQYF
V gene: TRBV5-1
D gene: -
clone size: few
J gene: TRBJ2-4

CDR3 DNA: TGTGCCAGCAGTTTATCTACCGGGAGGTCGGGTAATCAGCCCCAGCATTTT
CDR3 protein: CASSLSTGRSGNQPQHF
V gene: TRBV12-3/TRBV12-4
D gene: -
clone size: many
J gene: TRBJ1-5

CDR3 DNA: TGCAGCGTTGCTCAAGGTTGGGTGGCAGACCACTATGGCTACACCTTC
CDR3 protein: CSVAQGWVADHYGYTF
V gene: TRBV29-1
D gene: -
clone size: many
J gene: TRBJ1-2

CDR3 DNA: TGTGCCAGCAGACGGGGCAGCGGTACTGAAGCTTTCTTT
CDR3 protein: CASRRGSGTEAFF
V gene: TRBV28
D gene: -
clone size: many
J gene: TRBJ1-1

CDR3 DNA: TGCGCCAGCAGCTTGGACACGGTCGGCGTCTACACCTTC
CDR3 protein: CASSLDTVGVYTF
V gene: TRBV5-1
D gene: -
clone size: many
J gene: TRBJ1-2

CDR3 DNA: TGTGCCAGCAGGACAGGGGCCGCCAAAAACATTAAGTACTTC
CDR3 protein: CASRTGAAKNIKYF
V gene: TRBV6-1
D gene: TRBD1
clone size: -
J gene: TRBJ2-4

CDR3 DNA: TGTGCCAGCAGCGCGACAGGGGGCGAGGGAGAGACCCAGTACTTC
CDR3 protein: CASSATGGEGETQYF
V gene: TRBV5-6
D gene: TRBD1
clone size: -
J gene: TRBJ2-5

CDR3 DNA: TGTGCCTGGAGTAGAGGTTTCGACACTGAAGCTTTCTTT
CDR3 protein: CAWSRGFDTEAFF
V gene: TRBV30
D gene: -
clone size: many
J gene: TRBJ1-1

CDR3 DNA: TGTGCCAGCAGCCCCGGGGGGATCGCCTACGAGCAGTACTTC
CDR3 protein: CASSPGGIAYEQYF
V gene: TRBV27
D gene: TRBD2
clone size: many
J gene: TRBJ2-7

CDR3 DNA: TGCAGTGCTACGGGACAGGGTATTGTTGGCTACACCTTC
CDR3 protein: CSATGQGIVGYTF
V gene: TRBV20-1
D gene: TRBD1
clone size: many
J gene: TRBJ1-2

CDR3 DNA: TGTGCCAGCAGTCTACAGGGACGCGGCTATGGCTACACCTTC
CDR3 protein: CASSLQGRGYGYTF
V gene: TRBV12-3/TRBV12-4
D gene: -
clone size: -
J gene: TRBJ1-2

CDR3 DNA: TGCAGTGCTAGAGGGACAGGGGGCAATCAGCCCCAGCATTTT
CDR3 protein: CSARGTGGNQPQHF
V gene: TRBV20-1
D gene: TRBD1
clone size: many
J gene: TRBJ1-5

CDR3 DNA: TGTGCCAGCAGCTTAGAATCAGGAAGCAACTATGGCTACACCTTC
CDR3 protein: CASSLESGSNYGYTF
V gene: TRBV7-9
D gene: -
clone size: -
J gene: TRBJ1-2

CDR3 DNA: TGTGCCAGCACCTTAGACGTTGACGGGGCGATTACAAAAGAGACCCAGTACTTC
CDR3 protein: CASTLDVDGAITKETQYF
V gene: TRBV12-3/TRBV12-4
D gene: -
clone size: many
J gene: TRBJ2-5

CDR3 DNA: TGTGCCACCGTGAGGAGCTACGAGCAGTACTTC
CDR3 protein: CATVRSYEQYF
V gene: TRBV6-1
D gene: -
clone size: many
J gene: TRBJ2-7

CDR3 DNA: TGCAGCGTGCCGGACAGGGTTGGTCCTAACTATGGCTACACCTTC
CDR3 protein: CSVPDRVGPNYGYTF
V gene: TRBV29-1
D gene: TRBD1
clone size: many
J gene: TRBJ1-2

CDR3 DNA: TGCGCCAGCAGCCCAGCGGGGGACACTGAAGCTTTCTTT
CDR3 protein: CASSPAGDTEAFF
V gene: TRBV4-1
D gene: -
clone size: few
J gene: TRBJ1-1

CDR3 DNA: TGTGCCAGCACTCCTCTAAAAGGCAGGATTGGAACCAAAAACATTAAGTACTTC
CDR3 protein: CASTPLKGRIGTKNIKYF
V gene: TRBV28
D gene: -
clone size: -
J gene: TRBJ2-4

CDR3 DNA: TGCAGTGCTAACGTGGCGGGAGATAAAGAGACCCAGTACTTC
CDR3 protein: CSANVAGDKETQYF
V gene: TRBV20-1
D gene: TRBD2
clone size: many
J gene: TRBJ2-5

CDR3 DNA: TGTGCCATCAGGGCAGGGACAGGGCCGAACACTGAAGCTTTCTTT
CDR3 protein: CAIRAGTGPNTEAFF
V gene: TRBV10-3
D gene: TRBD1
clone size: many
J gene: TRBJ1-1

CDR3 DNA: TGCAGCGTTGCGGGCGTGCGTAATTCACCCCTCCACTTT
CDR3 protein: CSVAGVRNSPLHF
V gene: TRBV29-1
D gene: -
clone size: many
J gene: TRBJ1-6

CDR3 DNA: TGTGCCTGGAGCAGACGGTTGCTCTCTGGAAACACCATATATTTT
CDR3 protein: CAWSRRLLSGNTIYF
V gene: TRBV30
D gene: -
clone size: many
J gene: TRBJ1-3

CDR3 DNA: TGCATTCCCCCAGGGGTTTCTGATGGCTACACCTTC
CDR3 protein: CIPPGVSDGYTF
V gene: TRBV20-1
D gene: -
clone size: many
J gene: TRBJ1-2

CDR3 DNA: TGTGCCAGCAGTCCAGCGGGAGGAGGTTACGAGCAGTACTTC
CDR3 protein: CASSPAGGGYEQYF
V gene: TRBV28
D gene: TRBD2
clone size: many
J gene: TRBJ2-7

CDR3 DNA: TGCGCCAGCAGTGAGTCGATGGCCTCTGGAAACACCATATATTTT
CDR3 protein: CASSESMASGNTIYF
V gene: TRBV10-2
D gene: -
clone size: many
J gene: TRBJ1-3

CDR3 DNA: TGTGCCAGTAGCCTAAGGCAGGGTCGCTCCGGTGGCTACACCTTC
CDR3 protein: CASSLRQGRSGGYTF
V gene: TRBV19
D gene: -
clone size: many
J gene: TRBJ1-2

CDR3 DNA: TGCAGTGCTAGACCGGGACAGGGCCTTTACGAGCAGTACTTC
CDR3 protein: CSARPGQGLYEQYF
V gene: TRBV20-1
D gene: TRBD1
clone size: many
J gene: TRBJ2-7

CDR3 DNA: TGTGCCAGTATTGGGACATTGGAGGGCAATCAGCCCCAGCATTTT
CDR3 protein: CASIGTLEGNQPQHF
V gene: TRBV19
D gene: -
clone size: many
J gene: TRBJ1-5

CDR3 DNA: TGTGCCAGCAGCCGTTGGGGACACCGGAACACTGAAGCTTTCTTT
CDR3 protein: CASSRWGHRNTEAFF
V gene: TRBV14
D gene: -
clone size: many
J gene: TRBJ1-1

CDR3 DNA: TGTGCCAGCAGTGGAGCCCTAGGGGAGAAGAATCAGCCCCAGCATTTT
CDR3 protein: CASSGALGEKNQPQHF
V gene: TRBV6-1
D gene: -
clone size: -
J gene: TRBJ1-5

CDR3 DNA: TGTGCCAGCAGTCCGGTTGTCGGGGAGCTGTTTTTT
CDR3 protein: CASSPVVGELFF
V gene: TRBV7-8
D gene: -
clone size: many
J gene: TRBJ2-2

CDR3 DNA: TGTGCCAGCTCATCCGGGACTAGAAACAATGAGCAGTTCTTC
CDR3 protein: CASSSGTRNNEQFF
V gene: TRBV18
D gene: TRBD2
clone size: -
J gene: TRBJ2-1